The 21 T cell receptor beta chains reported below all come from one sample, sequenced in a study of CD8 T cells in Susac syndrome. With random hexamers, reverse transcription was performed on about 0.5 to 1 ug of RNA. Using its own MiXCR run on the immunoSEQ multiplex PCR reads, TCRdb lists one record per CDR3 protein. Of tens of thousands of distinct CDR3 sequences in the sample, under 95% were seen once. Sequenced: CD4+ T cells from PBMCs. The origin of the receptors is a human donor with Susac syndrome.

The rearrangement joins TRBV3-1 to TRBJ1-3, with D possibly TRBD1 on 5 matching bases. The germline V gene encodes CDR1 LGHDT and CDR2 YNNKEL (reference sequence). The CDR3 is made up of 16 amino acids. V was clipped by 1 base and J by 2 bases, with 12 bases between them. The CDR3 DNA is TGTGCCAGCAGCCAAGGTCCCTCAGGGACTGGAAACACCATATATTTT. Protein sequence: CASSQGPSGTGNTIYF.

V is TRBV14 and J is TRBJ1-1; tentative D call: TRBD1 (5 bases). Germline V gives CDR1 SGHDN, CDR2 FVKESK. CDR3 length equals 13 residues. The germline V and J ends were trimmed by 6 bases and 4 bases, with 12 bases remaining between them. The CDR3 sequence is CASSGGVGTEAFF. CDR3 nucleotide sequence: TGTGCCAGCAGTGGGGGGGTGGGCACTGAAGCTTTCTTT.

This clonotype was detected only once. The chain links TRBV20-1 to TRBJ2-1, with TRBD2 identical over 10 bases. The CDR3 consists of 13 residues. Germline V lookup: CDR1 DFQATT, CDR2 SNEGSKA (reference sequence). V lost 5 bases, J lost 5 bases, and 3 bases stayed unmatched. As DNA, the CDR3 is TGCAGTGCTCTCGGACTAGCGGACAATGAGCAGTTCTTC. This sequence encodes CSALGLADNEQFF.

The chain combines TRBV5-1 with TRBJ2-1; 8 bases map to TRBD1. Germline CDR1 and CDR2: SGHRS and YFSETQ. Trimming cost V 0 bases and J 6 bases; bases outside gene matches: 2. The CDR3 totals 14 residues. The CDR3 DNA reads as TGCGCCAGCAGCTTGGGGCAGGGGGCCAATGAGCAGTTCTTC. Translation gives CASSLGQGANEQFF.

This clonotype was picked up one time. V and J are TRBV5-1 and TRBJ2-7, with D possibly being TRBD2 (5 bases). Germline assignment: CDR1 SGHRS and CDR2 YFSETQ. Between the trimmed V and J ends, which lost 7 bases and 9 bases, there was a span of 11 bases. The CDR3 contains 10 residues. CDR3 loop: CASGSGMQYF. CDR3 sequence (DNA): TGCGCCAGCGGCTCGGGGATGCAGTACTTC.

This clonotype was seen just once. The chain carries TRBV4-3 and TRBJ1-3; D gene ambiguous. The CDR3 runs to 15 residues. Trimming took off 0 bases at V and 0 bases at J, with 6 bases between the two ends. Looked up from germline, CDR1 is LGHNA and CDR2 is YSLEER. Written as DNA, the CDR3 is TGCGCCAGCAGCCAAGATGTACCCTCTGGAAACACCATATATTTT. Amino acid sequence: CASSQDVPSGNTIYF.

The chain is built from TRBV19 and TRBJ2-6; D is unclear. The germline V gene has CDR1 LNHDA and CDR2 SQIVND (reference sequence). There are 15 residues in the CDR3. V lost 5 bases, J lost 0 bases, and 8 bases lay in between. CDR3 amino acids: CASSSTHSGANVLTF. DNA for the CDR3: TGTGCCAGTAGTTCTACGCACTCTGGGGCCAACGTCCTGACTTTC.

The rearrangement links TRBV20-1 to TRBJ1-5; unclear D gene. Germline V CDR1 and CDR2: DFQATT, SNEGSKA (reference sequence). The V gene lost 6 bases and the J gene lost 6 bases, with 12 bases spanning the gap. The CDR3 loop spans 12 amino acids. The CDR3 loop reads CSALSGSQPQHF. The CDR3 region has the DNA TGCAGTGCCCTTTCTGGTAGTCAGCCCCAGCATTTT.

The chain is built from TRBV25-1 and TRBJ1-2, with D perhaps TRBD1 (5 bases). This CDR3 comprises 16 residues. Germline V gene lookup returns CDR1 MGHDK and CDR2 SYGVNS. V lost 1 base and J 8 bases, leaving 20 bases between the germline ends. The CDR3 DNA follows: TGTGCCAGCAGTGAATTCGGTAGGGGCCCAACGAGAGGCTACACCTTC. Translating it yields CASSEFGRGPTRGYTF.

CDR3 sequence (DNA): TGCGCCAGCAAGGGGCGGCTGTACAATGAGCAGTTCTTC. It specifies CASKGRLYNEQFF. The chain joins TRBV4-1 to TRBJ2-1; a weak D match, TRBD1 (5 bases). CDR1 is MGHRA, CDR2 YSYEKL, per germline. The CDR3 is 13 amino acids. The germline V and J ends were trimmed by 7 bases and 4 bases, with 11 bases remaining between them.

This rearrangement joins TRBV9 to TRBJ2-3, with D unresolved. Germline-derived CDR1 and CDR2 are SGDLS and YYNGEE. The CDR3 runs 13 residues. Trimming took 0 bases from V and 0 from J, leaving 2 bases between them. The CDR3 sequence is CASSVDSTDTQYF. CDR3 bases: TGTGCCAGCAGCGTAGATAGCACAGATACGCAGTATTTT.

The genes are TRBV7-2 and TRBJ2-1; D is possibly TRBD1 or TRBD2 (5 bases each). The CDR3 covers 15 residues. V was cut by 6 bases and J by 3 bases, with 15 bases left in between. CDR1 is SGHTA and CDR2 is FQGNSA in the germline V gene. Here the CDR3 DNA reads TGTGCCAGCAGACCTCCCGGGACGGTCTACAATGAGCAGTTCTTC. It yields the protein CASRPPGTVYNEQFF.

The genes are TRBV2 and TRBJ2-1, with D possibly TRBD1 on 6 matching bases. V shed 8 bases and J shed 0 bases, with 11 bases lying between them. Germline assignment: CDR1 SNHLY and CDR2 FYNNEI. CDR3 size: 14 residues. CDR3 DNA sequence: TGTGCCAGCTACAGGGCGAGCTCCTACAATGAGCAGTTCTTC. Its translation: CASYRASSYNEQFF.

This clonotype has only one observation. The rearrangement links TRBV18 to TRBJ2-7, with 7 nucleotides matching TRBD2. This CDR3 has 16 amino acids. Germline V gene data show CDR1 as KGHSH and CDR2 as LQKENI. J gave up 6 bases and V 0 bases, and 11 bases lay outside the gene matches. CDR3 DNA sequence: TGTGCCAGCTCACCACCGCGCGGGGGACCGAGGGGCGAGCAGTACTTC. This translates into CASSPPRGGPRGEQYF.

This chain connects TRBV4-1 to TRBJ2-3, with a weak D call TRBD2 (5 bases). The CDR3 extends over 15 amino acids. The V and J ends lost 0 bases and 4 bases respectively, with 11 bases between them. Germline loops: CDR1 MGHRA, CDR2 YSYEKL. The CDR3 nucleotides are TGCGCCAGCAGCCAAGAGGGAGTTGCGGCAGATACGCAGTATTTT. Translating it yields CASSQEGVAADTQYF.

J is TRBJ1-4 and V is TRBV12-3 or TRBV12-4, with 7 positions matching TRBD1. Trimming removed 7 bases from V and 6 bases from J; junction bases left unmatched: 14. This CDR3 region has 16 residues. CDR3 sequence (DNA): TGTGCCAGCACCCACCCGACCGGGACAGCCCATGAAAAACTGTTTTTT. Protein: CASTHPTGTAHEKLFF.

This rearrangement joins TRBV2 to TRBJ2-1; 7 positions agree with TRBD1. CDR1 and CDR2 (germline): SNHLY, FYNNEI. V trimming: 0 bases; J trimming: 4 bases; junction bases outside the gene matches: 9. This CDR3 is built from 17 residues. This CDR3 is CASSEAGSGGLYNEQFF. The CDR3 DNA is TGTGCCAGCAGTGAAGCCGGCTCAGGGGGTTTATACAATGAGCAGTTCTTC.

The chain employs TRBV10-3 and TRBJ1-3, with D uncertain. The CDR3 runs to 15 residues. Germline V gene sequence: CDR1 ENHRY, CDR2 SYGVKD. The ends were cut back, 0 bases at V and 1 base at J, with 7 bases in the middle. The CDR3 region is CAISESWASGNTIYF. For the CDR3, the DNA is TGTGCCATCAGTGAGTCGTGGGCATCTGGAAACACCATATATTTT.

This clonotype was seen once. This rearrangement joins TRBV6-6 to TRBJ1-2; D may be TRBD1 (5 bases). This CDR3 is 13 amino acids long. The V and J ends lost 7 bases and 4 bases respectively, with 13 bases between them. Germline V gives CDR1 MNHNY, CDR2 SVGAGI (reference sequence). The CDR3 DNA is TGTGCCAGCACGCGGGACCGTCGCTATGGCTACACCTTC. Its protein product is CASTRDRRYGYTF.

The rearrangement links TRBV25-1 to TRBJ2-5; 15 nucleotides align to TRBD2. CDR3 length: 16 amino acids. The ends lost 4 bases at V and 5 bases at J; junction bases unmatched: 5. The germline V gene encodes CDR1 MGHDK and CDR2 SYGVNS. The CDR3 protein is CASSAGTSGGRETQYF. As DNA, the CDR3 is TGTGCCAGCAGTGCCGGGACTAGCGGGGGGCGGGAGACCCAGTACTTC.

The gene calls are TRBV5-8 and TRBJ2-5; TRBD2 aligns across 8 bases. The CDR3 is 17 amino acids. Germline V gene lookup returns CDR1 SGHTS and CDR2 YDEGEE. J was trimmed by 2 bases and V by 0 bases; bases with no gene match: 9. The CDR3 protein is CASSLGRGAGVQETQYF. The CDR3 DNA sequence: TGTGCCAGCAGCTTGGGCCGGGGAGCGGGGGTTCAAGAGACCCAGTACTTC.